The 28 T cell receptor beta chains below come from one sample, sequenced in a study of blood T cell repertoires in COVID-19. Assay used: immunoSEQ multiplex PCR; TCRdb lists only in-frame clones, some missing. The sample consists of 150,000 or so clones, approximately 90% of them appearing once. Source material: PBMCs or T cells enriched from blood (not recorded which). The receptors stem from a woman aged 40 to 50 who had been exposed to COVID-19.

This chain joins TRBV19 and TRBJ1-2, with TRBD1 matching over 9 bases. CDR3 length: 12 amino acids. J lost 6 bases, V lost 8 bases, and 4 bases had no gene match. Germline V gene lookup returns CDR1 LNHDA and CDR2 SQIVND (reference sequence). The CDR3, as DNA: TGTGCCAGTTCCACAGGGGGCGATGGCTACACCTTC. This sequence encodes CASSTGGDGYTF.

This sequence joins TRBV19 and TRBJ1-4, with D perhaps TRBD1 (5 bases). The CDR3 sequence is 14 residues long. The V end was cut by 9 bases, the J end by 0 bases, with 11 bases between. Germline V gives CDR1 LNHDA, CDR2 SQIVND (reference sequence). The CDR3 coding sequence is TGTGCCAGCCTCGACAGCGCAACTAATGAAAAACTGTTTTTT. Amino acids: CASLDSATNEKLFF. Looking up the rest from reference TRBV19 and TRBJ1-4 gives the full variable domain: DGGITQSPKYLFRKEGQNVTLSCEQNLNHDAMYWYRQDPGQGLRLIYYSQIVNDFQKGDIAEGYSVSREKKESFPLTVTSAQKNPTAFYLCASLDSATNEKLFFGSGTQLSVL.

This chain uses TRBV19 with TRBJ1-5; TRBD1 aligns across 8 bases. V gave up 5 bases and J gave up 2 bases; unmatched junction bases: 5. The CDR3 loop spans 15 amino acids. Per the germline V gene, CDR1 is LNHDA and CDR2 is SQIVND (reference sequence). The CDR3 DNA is TGTGCCAGTAGTCCTGGACAGGGTGGCAATCAGCCCCAGCATTTT. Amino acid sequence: CASSPGQGGNQPQHF.

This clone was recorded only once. The DNA of the CDR3 is TGCGCCAGCAGTGAGCAGGGGAGCCAGCCCCAGCATTTT. The encoded protein is CASSEQGSQPQHF. The chain links TRBV10-2 to TRBJ1-5; D is perhaps TRBD1 (6 bases). This CDR3 contains 13 residues. CDR1 WSHSY and CDR2 SAAADI come from the germline V gene. The germline V and J ends were trimmed by 2 bases and 7 bases, with 9 bases remaining between them.

Here the CDR3 reads CASSVDRLRTEAFF. The CDR3 DNA is TGTGCCAGCAGTGTGGACAGGTTGAGGACTGAAGCTTTCTTT. The rearrangement uses TRBV28 and TRBJ1-1; 7 bases fit TRBD1. V was clipped by 5 bases and J by 5 bases; unmatched bases: 8. Germline V lookup: CDR1 MDHEN, CDR2 SYDVKM. The CDR3 loop spans 14 amino acids.

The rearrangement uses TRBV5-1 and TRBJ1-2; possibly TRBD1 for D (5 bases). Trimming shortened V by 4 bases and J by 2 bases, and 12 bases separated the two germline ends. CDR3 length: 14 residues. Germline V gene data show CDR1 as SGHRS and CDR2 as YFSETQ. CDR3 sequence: CASSRTTENYGYTF. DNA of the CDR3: TGCGCCAGCAGCCGGACGACAGAGAACTATGGCTACACCTTC.

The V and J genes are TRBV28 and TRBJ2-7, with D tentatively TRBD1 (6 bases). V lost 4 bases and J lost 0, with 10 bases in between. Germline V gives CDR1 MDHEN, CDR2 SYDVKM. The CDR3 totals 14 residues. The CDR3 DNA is TGTGCCAGCAGTTCTGACAGGTTCTCCTACGAGCAGTACTTC. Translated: CASSSDRFSYEQYF.

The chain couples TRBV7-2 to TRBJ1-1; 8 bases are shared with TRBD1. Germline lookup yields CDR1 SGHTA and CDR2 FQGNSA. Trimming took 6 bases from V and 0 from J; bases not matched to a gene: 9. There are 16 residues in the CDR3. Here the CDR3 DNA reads TGTGCCAGCAGGAACAACAGGGGGATTATGAACACTGAAGCTTTCTTT. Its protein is CASRNNRGIMNTEAFF.

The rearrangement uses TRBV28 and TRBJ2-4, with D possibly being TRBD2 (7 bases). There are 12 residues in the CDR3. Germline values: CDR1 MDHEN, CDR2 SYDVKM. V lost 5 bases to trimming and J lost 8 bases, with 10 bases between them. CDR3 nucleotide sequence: TGTGCCAGCAGTCCGGGGGGCTACATTCAGTACTTC. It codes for CASSPGGYIQYF. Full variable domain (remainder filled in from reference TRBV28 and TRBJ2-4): DVKVTQSSRYLVKRTGEKVFLECVQDMDHENMFWYRQDPGLGLRLIYFSYDVKMKEKGDIPEGYSVSREKKERFSLILESASTNQTSMYLCASSPGGYIQYFGAGTRLSVL.

The CDR3, as DNA: TGCGCCAGCAGCTTGGCCGTGTCCTACAATGAGCAGTTCTTC. Its translation is CASSLAVSYNEQFF. The chain joins TRBV5-1 to TRBJ2-1; D unclear. The CDR3 is made up of 14 amino acids. The germline CDR1 and CDR2 sequences are SGHRS and YFSETQ. V was pared by 0 bases and J by 1 base, with 5 bases between.

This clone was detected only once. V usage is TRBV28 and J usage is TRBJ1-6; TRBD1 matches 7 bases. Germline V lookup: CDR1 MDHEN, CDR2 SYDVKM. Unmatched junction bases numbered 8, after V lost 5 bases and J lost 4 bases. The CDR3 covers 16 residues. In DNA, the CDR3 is TGTGCCAGCAGTCCTAGGGACAGTCGGTATAATTCACCCCTCCACTTT. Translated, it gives CASSPRDSRYNSPLHF.

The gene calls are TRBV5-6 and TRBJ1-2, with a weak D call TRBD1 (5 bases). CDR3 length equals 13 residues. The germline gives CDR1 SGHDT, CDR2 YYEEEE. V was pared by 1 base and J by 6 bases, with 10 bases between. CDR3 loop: CASSLQGSNGYTF. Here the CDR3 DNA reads TGTGCCAGCAGCTTGCAGGGTTCTAATGGCTACACCTTC.

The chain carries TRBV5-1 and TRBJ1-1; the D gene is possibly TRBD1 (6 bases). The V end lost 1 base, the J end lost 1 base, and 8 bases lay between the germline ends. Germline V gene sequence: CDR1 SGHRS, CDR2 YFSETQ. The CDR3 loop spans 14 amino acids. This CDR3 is CASSLQGPNTEAFF. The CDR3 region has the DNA TGCGCCAGCAGCTTGCAGGGGCCGAACACTGAAGCTTTCTTT.

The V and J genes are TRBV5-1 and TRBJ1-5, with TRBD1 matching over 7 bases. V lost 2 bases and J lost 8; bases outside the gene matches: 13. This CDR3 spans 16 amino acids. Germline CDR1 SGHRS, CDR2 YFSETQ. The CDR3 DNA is TGCGCCAGCAGCTTCCTCGGGACAGTCCCCGGGGAGCCCCAGCATTTT. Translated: CASSFLGTVPGEPQHF.

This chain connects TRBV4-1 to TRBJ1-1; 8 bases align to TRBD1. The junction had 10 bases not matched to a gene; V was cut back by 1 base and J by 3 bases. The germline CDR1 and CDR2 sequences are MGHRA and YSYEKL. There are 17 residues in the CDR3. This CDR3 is CASSQAVAGGADTEAFF. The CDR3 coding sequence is TGCGCCAGCAGCCAAGCGGTCGCAGGGGGCGCCGACACTGAAGCTTTCTTT.

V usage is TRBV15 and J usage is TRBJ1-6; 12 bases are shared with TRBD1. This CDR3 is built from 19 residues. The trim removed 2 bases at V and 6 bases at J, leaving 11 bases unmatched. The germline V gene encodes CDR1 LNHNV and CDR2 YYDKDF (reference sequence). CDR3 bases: TGTGCCACCAGCAGAACCGGGACAGGGGGCTTAGGAAGTAATTCACCCCTCCACTTT. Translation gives CATSRTGTGGLGSNSPLHF. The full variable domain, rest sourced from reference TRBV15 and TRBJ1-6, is DAMVIQNPRYQVTQFGKPVTLSCSQTLNHNVMYWYQQKSSQAPKLLFHYYDKDFNNEADTPDNFQSRRPNTSFCFLDIRSPGLGDTAMYLCATSRTGTGGLGSNSPLHFGNGTRLTVT.

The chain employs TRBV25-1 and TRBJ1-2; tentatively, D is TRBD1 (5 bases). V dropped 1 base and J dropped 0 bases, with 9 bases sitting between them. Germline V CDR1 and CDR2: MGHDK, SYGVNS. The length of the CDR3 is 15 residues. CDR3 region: CASSELGASNYGYTF. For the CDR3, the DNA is TGTGCCAGCAGTGAATTAGGGGCATCTAACTATGGCTACACCTTC.

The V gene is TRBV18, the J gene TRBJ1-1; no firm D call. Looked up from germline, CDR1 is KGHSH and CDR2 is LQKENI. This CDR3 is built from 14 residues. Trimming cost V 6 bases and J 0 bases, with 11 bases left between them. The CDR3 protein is CASSLQRVNTEAFF. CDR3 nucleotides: TGTGCCAGCTCCCTACAGCGGGTGAACACTGAAGCTTTCTTT.

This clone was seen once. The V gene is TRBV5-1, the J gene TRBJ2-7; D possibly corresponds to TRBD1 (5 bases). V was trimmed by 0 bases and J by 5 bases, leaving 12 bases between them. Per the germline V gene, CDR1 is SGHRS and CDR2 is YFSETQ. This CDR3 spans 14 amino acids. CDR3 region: CASSLDRQPHEQYF. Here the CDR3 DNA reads TGCGCCAGCAGCTTGGACAGGCAGCCCCACGAGCAGTACTTC.

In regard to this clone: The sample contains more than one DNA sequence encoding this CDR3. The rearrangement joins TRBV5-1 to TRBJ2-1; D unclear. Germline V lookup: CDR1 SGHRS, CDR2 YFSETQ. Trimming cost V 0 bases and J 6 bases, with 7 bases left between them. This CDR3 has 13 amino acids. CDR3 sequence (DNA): TGCGCCAGCAGCTTGGTAACAGTCAATGAGCAGTTCTTC. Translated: CASSLVTVNEQFF.

CDR3: CASSPPASDYEQYF. CDR3 bases: TGTGCCAGCAGTCCCCCCGCTAGCGACTACGAGCAGTACTTC. The chain carries TRBV28 and TRBJ2-7; possible D gene TRBD2, 6 bases. This CDR3 contains 14 residues. Germline CDR1 is MDHEN and CDR2 is SYDVKM. Trimming removed 5 bases from V and 3 bases from J, with 14 bases in between.

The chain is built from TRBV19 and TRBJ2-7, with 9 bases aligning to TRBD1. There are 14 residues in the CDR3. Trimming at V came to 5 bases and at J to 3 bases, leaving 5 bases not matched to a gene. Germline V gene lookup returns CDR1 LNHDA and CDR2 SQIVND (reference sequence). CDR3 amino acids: CASSDGTGFYEQYF. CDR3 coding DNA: TGTGCCAGTAGTGACGGGACAGGGTTCTACGAGCAGTACTTC.

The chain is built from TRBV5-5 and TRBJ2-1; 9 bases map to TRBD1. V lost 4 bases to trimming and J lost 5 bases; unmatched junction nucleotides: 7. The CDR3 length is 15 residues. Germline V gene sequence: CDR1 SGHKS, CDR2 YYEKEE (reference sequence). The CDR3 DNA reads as TGTGCCAGCAGCCTTCCGGGACAGGGTGACAATGAGCAGTTCTTC. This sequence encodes CASSLPGQGDNEQFF.

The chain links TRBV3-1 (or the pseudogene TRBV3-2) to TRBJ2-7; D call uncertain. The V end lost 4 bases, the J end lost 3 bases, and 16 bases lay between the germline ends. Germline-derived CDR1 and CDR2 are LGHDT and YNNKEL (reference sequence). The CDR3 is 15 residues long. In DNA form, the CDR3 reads TGTGCCAGCAGCCCCCTAACAACAGCCGACTACGAGCAGTACTTC. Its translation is CASSPLTTADYEQYF.

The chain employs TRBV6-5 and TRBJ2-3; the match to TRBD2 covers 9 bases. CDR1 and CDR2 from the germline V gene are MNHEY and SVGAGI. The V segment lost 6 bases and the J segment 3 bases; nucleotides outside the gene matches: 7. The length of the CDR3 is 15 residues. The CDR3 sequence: CASRAGTSYTDTQYF. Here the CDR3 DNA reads TGTGCCAGCAGAGCCGGGACTAGCTATACAGATACGCAGTATTTT.

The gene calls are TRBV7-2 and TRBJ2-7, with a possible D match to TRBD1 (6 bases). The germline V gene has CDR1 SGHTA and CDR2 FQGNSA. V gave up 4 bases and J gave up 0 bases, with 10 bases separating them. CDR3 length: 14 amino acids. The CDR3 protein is CASSWDMSSYEQYF. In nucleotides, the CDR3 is TGTGCCAGCAGCTGGGACATGAGCTCCTACGAGCAGTACTTC.

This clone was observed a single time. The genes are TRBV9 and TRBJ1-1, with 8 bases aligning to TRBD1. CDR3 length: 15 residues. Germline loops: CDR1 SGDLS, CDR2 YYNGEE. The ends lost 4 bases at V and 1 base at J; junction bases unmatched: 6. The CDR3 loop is CASSPGGTGNTEAFF. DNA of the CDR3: TGTGCCAGCAGCCCAGGGGGCACGGGGAACACTGAAGCTTTCTTT. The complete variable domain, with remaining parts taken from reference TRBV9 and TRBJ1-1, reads DSGVTQTPKHLITATGQRVTLRCSPRSGDLSVYWYQQSLDQGLQFLIQYYNGEERAKGNILERFSAQQFPDLHSELNLSSLELGDSALYFCASSPGGTGNTEAFFGQGTRLTVV.

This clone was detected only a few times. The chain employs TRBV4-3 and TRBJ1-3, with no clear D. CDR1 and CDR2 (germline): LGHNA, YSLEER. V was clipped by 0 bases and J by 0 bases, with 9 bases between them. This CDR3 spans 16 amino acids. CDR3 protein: CASSQEKAYSGNTIYF. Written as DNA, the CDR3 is TGCGCCAGCAGCCAAGAAAAAGCTTACTCTGGAAACACCATATATTTT.